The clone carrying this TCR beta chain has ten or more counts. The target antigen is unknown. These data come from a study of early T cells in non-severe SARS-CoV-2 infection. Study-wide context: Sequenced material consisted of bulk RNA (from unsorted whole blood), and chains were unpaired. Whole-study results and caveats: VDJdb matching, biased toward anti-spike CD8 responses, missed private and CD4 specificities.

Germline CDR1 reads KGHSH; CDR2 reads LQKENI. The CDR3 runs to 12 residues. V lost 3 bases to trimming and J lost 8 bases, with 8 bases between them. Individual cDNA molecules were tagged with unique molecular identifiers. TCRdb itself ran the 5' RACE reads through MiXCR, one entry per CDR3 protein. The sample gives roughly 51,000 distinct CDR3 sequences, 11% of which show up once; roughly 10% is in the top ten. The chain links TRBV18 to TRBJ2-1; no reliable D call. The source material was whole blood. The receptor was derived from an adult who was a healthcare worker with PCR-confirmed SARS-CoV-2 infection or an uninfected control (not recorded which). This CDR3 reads CASSPQQYEQFF. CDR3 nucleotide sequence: TGTGCCAGCTCACCTCAGCAGTATGAGCAGTTCTTC.